This entry is about one T cell receptor beta chain. Its antigen is unknown. These data originate in a study of T cells after yellow fever vaccination. Findings and limits, study-wide: FACS-sorted repertoires could harbor abundant contaminating bulk-population clonotypes.

The V end was cut by 1 base, the J end by 2 bases, with 12 bases between. This CDR3 spans 14 amino acids. The germline CDR1 and CDR2 sequences are DFQATT and SNEGSKA (reference sequence). The study made its TCR cDNA through 5'RACE template switching. That step introduced a universal primer site along with UMIs. TCRdb used MiXCR to reprocess the 5' RACE reads, holding one entry per CDR3 protein. Of a few hundred thousand distinct CDR3 sequences listed, 10% to 15% were seen once; the top ten hold 0.5% to 0.6%. The TCR originated in a man younger than 40 who received the YFV17D yellow fever vaccine. The rearrangement uses TRBV20-1 and TRBJ2-7; D remains unclear. The source material was CD4+ T cells sorted from PBMCs, sampled 45 days after the yellow fever booster vaccination. CDR3 in DNA: TGCAGTGCTAGAGTCCCAGGTACAACCTACGAGCAGTACTTC. Translation: CSARVPGTTYEQYF.